This T cell receptor (beta chain) emerged from a study of cytomegalovirus exposure and HLA in healthy donors. The PCR contained 60 Vbeta and 13 Jbeta primers. Sequencing was performed with immunoSEQ multiplex PCR; in TCRdb, only in-frame clones are kept and a portion is missing. The sample carries around 190,000 clones, 84% recorded once. Germline lookup yields CDR1 SGHDT and CDR2 YYEEEE. There are 15 residues in the CDR3. V was trimmed by 0 bases and J by 0 bases, leaving 10 bases between them. This TCR was recovered from a girl aged 2 to 10 in good health and CMV-seropositive. The V gene is TRBV5-6, the J gene TRBJ2-7; D is ambiguous. What was sequenced was PBMCs. The CDR3 is CASSLGQTLSYEQYF. CDR3 DNA sequence: TGTGCCAGCAGCTTGGGTCAGACTCTCTCCTACGAGCAGTACTTC.